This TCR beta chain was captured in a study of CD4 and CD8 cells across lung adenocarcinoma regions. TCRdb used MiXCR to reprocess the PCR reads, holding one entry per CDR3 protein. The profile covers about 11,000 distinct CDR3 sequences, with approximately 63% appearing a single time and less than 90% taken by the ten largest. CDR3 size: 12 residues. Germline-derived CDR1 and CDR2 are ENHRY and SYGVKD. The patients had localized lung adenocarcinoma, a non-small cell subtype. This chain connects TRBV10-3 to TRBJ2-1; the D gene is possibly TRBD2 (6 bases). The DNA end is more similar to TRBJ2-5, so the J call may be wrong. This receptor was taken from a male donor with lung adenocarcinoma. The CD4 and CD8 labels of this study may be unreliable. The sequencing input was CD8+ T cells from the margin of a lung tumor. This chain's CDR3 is CATRSGEETQYF. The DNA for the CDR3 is TGTGCCACTCGGTCGGGGGAAGAGACCCAGTACTTC.